A selection of T cell receptor beta chains follows, all from one sample in a study of blood T cells in healthy people across ages. One entry per CDR3 protein, called by TCRdb with MiXCR from the 5' RACE reads. The sample has about 640,000 distinct CDR3 sequences, about 30% seen once. Sequenced input: blood. Receptor source: a woman of 80 years or more in good health. Each CDR3 is given with its conserved first and last residue. A D gene is named only where the DNA matches it firmly. The size field is filled for only some rows; it gives once, few, many or a size class.

abundance	d_gene	j_gene	v_gene	CDR3aa	CDR3nt
many	.	TRBJ1-4	TRBV20-1	CSASYPVGQYHEKLFF	TGCAGTGCTAGTTACCCCGTGGGGCAGTACCATGAAAAACTGTTTTTT
.	.	TRBJ2-3	TRBV12-3/TRBV12-4	CASTSTSTDAQYF	TGTGCCAGCACATCGACGAGCACAGATGCGCAGTATTTT
many	TRBD2	TRBJ2-3	TRBV9	CASSVAGHTDTQYF	TGTGCCAGCAGTGTAGCGGGGCACACAGATACGCAGTATTTT
.	.	TRBJ1-6	TRBV7-3	CASSAHGIAPSPLHF	TGTGCCAGCAGCGCCCATGGGATAGCCCCATCACCCCTCCACTTT
many	.	TRBJ2-3	TRBV7-8	CASVLGPGLTDTQYF	TGTGCCAGCGTTCTGGGCCCTGGGTTAACAGATACGCAGTATTTT
many	TRBD1	TRBJ2-5	TRBV20-1	CSAQPGQVLDWQETQYF	TGCAGTGCTCAACCCGGACAGGTTTTAGATTGGCAAGAGACCCAGTACTTC
.	.	TRBJ2-7	TRBV28	CASQSGTRQYF	TGTGCCAGCCAATCCGGGACAAGGCAGTACTTC
few	.	TRBJ2-1	TRBV2	CASSERRQAYNEQFF	TGTGCCAGCAGTGAAAGGCGGCAGGCCTACAATGAGCAGTTCTTC
.	.	TRBJ2-5	TRBV20-1	CSAGEYQETQYF	TGCAGTGCTGGAGAGTACCAAGAGACCCAGTACTTC
many	TRBD1	TRBJ1-2	TRBV2	CASRAPDRAWYGYTF	TGTGCCAGCAGAGCCCCAGACAGGGCTTGGTATGGCTACACCTTC
many	TRBD1	TRBJ2-1	TRBV10-3	CAISGTGGSYNEQFF	TGTGCCATCAGTGGGACAGGGGGCTCCTACAATGAGCAGTTCTTC
many	TRBD1	TRBJ2-5	TRBV29-1	CSASLGQRQETQYF	TGCAGCGCTAGCCTGGGACAGCGACAAGAGACCCAGTACTTC
many	.	TRBJ2-5	TRBV6-1	CASSGGSQETQYF	TGTGCCAGCAGTGGTGGGTCCCAAGAGACCCAGTACTTC
.	TRBD2	TRBJ2-3	TRBV28	CASRGRGGLNTQYF	TGTGCCAGCCGCGGGCGGGGGGGCCTTAATACGCAGTATTTT
many	.	TRBJ1-2	TRBV5-1	CASSLGTANYGYTF	TGCGCCAGCAGCTTGGGGACAGCTAACTATGGCTACACCTTC
.	TRBD2	TRBJ2-5	TRBV18	CASSPSGSGGETQYF	TGTGCCAGCTCACCAAGTGGTTCGGGAGGAGAGACCCAGTACTTC
many	.	TRBJ2-6	TRBV20-1	CSAIVSSSGANVLTF	TGCAGTGCTATAGTCAGTTCCTCTGGGGCCAACGTCCTGACTTTC
.	.	TRBJ1-1	TRBV5-1	CASSTDLNTEAFF	TGCGCCAGCAGCACGGACCTAAACACTGAAGCTTTCTTT
.	.	TRBJ1-2	TRBV7-2	CASSLGVGGPYGYTF	TGTGCCAGCAGCTTAGGGGTGGGGGGTCCTTATGGCTACACCTTC
few	.	TRBJ2-2	TRBV6-6	CASSYGRGGTGELFF	TGTGCCAGCAGTTACGGCAGGGGGGGGACCGGGGAGCTGTTTTTT
few	.	TRBJ2-5	TRBV4-1	CASSATGVGDEQYF	TGCGCCAGTAGCGCGACGGGGGTAGGGGATGAGCAGTACTTC
few	.	TRBJ1-1	TRBV5-1	CASSPKAVNTEAFF	TGCGCCAGCAGCCCGAAGGCGGTGAACACTGAAGCTTTCTTT
.	.	TRBJ1-1	TRBV18	CASSPSTTARGTEAFF	TGTGCCAGCTCACCGAGCACCACGGCGCGCGGCACTGAAGCTTTCTTT
many	TRBD2	TRBJ2-3	TRBV20-1	CSAIPGGVGDTQYF	TGCAGTGCCATTCCGGGGGGGGTGGGAGATACGCAGTATTTT
many	.	TRBJ1-2	TRBV15	CATSRNSVGVDSGYTF	TGTGCCACCAGCAGAAATTCTGTCGGAGTTGATAGTGGCTACACCTTC
many	.	TRBJ2-3	TRBV9	CASSVYGLTSTDTQYF	TGTGCCAGCAGCGTATACGGACTGACTAGCACAGATACGCAGTATTTT
.	.	TRBJ1-5	TRBV7-2	CASSRDRTPQPQHF	TGTGCCAGCAGCCGTGACAGGACCCCTCAGCCCCAGCATTTT
.	.	TRBJ1-4	TRBV7-3	CASSLTPVQGEKLFF	TGTGCCAGCAGCTTAACTCCTGTGCAGGGGGAAAAACTGTTTTTT
many	TRBD2	TRBJ2-3	TRBV4-2	CASSQERRGGDTDTQYF	TGTGCCAGCAGCCAAGAGAGGCGGGGGGGCGACACAGATACGCAGTATTTT
many	.	TRBJ2-2	TRBV4-1	CASSQVRSTNTGELFF	TGCGCCAGCAGCCAAGTGCGGAGTACGAACACCGGGGAGCTGTTTTTT
.	.	TRBJ2-7	TRBV6-1	CASSSFTSYEQYF	TGTGCCAGCAGTTCCTTTACAAGCTACGAGCAGTACTTC
.	.	TRBJ1-2	TRBV2	CASSPQLSGALGYTF	TGTGCCAGCAGTCCTCAGTTGTCGGGGGCGCTTGGCTACACCTTC
few	TRBD1	TRBJ2-2	TRBV20-1	CSARDRQGRFTGELFF	TGCAGTGCTAGAGATCGACAGGGACGATTCACCGGGGAGCTGTTTTTT
.	.	TRBJ2-1	TRBV11-2	CAGSLDFRPVSSYNEQFF	TGTGCCGGCAGCTTAGATTTCCGTCCGGTGTCCTCCTACAATGAGCAGTTCTTC
few	.	TRBJ1-2	TRBV5-1	CASSLDTGTGYTF	TGCGCCAGCAGCTTGGATACAGGGACTGGCTACACCTTC
few	TRBD2	TRBJ2-3	TRBV18	CAGSPPIGGGAPDTQYF	TGTGCCGGCTCACCACCGATTGGCGGGGGGGCCCCAGATACGCAGTATTTT
.	TRBD1	TRBJ2-7	TRBV29-1	CSVEYGTAYEQYF	TGCAGCGTTGAATATGGGACAGCCTACGAGCAGTACTTC
many	.	TRBJ2-2	TRBV15	CATKEGLHTGELFF	TGTGCCACCAAGGAGGGGTTACACACCGGGGAGCTGTTTTTT
many	.	TRBJ2-1	TRBV28	CASSPPTLGSYNEQFF	TGTGCCAGCAGTCCTCCGACACTCGGCTCCTACAATGAGCAGTTCTTC
many	.	TRBJ2-7	TRBV20-1	CSARAGSLYEQYF	TGCAGTGCTAGAGCTGGCAGCCTCTACGAGCAGTACTTC
many	TRBD2	TRBJ2-7	TRBV30	CAWGLVSEQYF	TGTGCCTGGGGACTAGTTAGCGAGCAGTACTTC
many	TRBD2	TRBJ2-7	TRBV28	CASQGGGAFEQYF	TGTGCCAGCCAGGGCGGGGGGGCCTTTGAGCAGTACTTC
.	.	TRBJ1-1	TRBV10-3	CAIRGGRSTEAFF	TGTGCCATCAGGGGCGGACGGAGCACTGAAGCTTTCTTT
.	.	TRBJ2-7	TRBV20-1	CSAREGRHYEQYF	TGCAGTGCTAGAGAAGGACGGCACTACGAGCAGTACTTC
.	TRBD1	TRBJ2-1	TRBV20-1	CSAIGQERISYNEQFF	TGCAGTGCTATAGGACAGGAACGGATCTCCTACAATGAGCAGTTCTTC
.	TRBD1	TRBJ1-1	TRBV5-1	CASSFTGTGQAEAFF	TGCGCCAGCAGTTTTACCGGGACAGGGCAGGCTGAAGCTTTCTTT
.	TRBD1	TRBJ2-1	TRBV6-5	CASNPPGQGGYNEQFF	TGTGCCAGCAATCCACCGGGACAGGGGGGTTACAATGAGCAGTTCTTC
.	.	TRBJ1-5	TRBV2	CASSERTFPLSNQPQHF	TGTGCCAGCAGTGAGAGAACCTTCCCCCTTAGCAATCAGCCCCAGCATTTT
.	TRBD1	TRBJ2-1	TRBV19	CASCTAGQGKDEQFF	TGTGCCAGTTGTACCGCGGGACAGGGTAAGGATGAGCAGTTCTTC
.	TRBD1	TRBJ2-3	TRBV29-1	CSTSTGVSTDTQYF	TGCAGCACCTCGACAGGGGTTAGCACAGATACGCAGTATTTT
.	TRBD2	TRBJ2-2	TRBV20-1	CSAPGTSGGLTGELFF	TGCAGTGCTCCGGGGACTAGCGGGGGTCTAACCGGGGAGCTGTTTTTT